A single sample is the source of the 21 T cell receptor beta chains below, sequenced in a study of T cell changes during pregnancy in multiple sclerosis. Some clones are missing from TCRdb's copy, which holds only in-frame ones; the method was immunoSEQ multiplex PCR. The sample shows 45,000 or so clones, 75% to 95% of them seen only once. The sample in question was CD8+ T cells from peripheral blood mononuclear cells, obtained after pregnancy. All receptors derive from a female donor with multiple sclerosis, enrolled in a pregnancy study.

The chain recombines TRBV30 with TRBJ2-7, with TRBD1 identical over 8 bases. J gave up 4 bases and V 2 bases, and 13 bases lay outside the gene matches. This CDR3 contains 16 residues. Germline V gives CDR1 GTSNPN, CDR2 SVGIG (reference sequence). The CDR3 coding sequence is TGTGCCTGGAGTCCAAGCCGCGGACAGGGATGGTACGAGCAGTACTTC. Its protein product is CAWSPSRGQGWYEQYF.

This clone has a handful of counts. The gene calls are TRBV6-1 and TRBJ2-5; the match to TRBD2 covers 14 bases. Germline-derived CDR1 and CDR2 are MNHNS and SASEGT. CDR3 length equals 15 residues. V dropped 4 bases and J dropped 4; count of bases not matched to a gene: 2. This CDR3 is CASSVTSGGAETQYF. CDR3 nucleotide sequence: TGTGCCAGCAGTGTGACTAGCGGGGGGGCAGAGACCCAGTACTTC.

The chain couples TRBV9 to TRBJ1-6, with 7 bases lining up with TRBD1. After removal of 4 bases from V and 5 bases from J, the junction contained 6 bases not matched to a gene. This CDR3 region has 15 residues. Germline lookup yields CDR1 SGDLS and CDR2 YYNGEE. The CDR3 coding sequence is TGTGCCAGCAGCTTGTGGACAGGTGATAATTCACCCCTCCACTTT. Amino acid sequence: CASSLWTGDNSPLHF.

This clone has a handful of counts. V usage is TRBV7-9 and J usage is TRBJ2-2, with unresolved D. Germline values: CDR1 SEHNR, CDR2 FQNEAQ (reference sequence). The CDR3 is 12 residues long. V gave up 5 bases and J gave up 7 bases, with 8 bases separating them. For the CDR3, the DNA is TGTGCCAGCAGCCCAAGCCACGGGGAGCTGTTTTTT. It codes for CASSPSHGELFF. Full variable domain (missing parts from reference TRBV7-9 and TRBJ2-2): DTGVSQNPRHKITKRGQNVTFRCDPISEHNRLYWYRQTLGQGPEFLTYFQNEAQLEKSRLLSDRFSAERPKGSFSTLEIQRTEQGDSAMYLCASSPSHGELFFGEGSRLTVL.

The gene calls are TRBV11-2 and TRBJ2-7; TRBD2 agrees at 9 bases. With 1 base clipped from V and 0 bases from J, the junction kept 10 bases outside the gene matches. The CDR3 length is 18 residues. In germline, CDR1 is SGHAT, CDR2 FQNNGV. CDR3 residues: CASSLGWSAGGPSYEQYF. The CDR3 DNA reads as TGTGCCAGCAGCTTAGGATGGTCGGCGGGAGGGCCCTCCTACGAGCAGTACTTC.

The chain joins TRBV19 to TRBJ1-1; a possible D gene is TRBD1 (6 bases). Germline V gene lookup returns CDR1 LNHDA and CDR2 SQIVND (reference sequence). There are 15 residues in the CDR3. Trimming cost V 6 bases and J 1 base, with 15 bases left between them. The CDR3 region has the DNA TGTGCCAGTAGGATGATAGGGGGGGCGAACACTGAAGCTTTCTTT. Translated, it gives CASRMIGGANTEAFF.

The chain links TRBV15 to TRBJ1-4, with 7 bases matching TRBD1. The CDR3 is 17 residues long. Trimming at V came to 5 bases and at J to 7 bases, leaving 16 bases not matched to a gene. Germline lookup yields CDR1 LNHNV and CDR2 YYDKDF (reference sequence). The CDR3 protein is CATSPRPGQSGGEKLFF. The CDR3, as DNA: TGTGCCACCAGCCCTCGTCCGGGACAGAGCGGAGGTGAAAAACTGTTTTTT.

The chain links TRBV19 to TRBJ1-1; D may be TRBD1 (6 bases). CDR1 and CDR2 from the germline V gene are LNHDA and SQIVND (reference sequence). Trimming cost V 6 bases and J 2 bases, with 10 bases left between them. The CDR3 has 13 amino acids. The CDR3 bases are TGTGCCAGTAGCAGGACAGCCAACACTGAAGCTTTCTTT. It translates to CASSRTANTEAFF.

The DNA for the CDR3 is TGTGCCAGCAGCAAGACTAGCGGGAGGTCTGGCGAGCAGTACTTC. Translated, it gives CASSKTSGRSGEQYF. The rearrangement links TRBV27 to TRBJ2-7, with 13 bases that match TRBD2. Germline-derived CDR1 and CDR2 are MNHEY and SMNVEV (reference sequence). The CDR3 covers 15 residues. V lost 6 bases to trimming and J lost 6 bases; unmatched junction nucleotides: 8.

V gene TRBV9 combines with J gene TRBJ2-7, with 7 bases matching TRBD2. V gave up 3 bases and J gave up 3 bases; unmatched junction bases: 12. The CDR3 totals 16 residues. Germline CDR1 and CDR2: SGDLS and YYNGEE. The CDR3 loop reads CASSAQSGGTYYEQYF. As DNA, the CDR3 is TGTGCCAGCAGCGCCCAGTCCGGGGGGACCTACTACGAGCAGTACTTC.

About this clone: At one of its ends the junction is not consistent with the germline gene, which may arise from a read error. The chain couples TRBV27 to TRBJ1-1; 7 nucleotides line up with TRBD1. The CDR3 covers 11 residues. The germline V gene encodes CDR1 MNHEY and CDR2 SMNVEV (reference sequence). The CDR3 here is CASSSQGDLTF. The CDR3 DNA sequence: TGTGCCAGCAGTTCCCAGGGGGACCTTACCTTT.

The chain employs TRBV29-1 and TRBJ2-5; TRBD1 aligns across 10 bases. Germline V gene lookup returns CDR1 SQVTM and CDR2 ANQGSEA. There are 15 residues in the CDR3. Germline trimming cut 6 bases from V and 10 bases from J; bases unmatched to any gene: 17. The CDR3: CSVRGKDRGTRGQYF. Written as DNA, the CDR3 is TGCAGCGTGAGGGGAAAGGACAGGGGGACAAGGGGCCAGTACTTC.

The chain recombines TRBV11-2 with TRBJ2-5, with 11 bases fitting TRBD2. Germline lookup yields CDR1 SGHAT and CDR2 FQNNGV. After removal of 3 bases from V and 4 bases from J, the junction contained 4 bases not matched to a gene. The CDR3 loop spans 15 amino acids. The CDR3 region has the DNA TGTGCCAGCAGCTTTAGCGGGAGGGTGGGAGAGACCCAGTACTTC. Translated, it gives CASSFSGRVGETQYF.

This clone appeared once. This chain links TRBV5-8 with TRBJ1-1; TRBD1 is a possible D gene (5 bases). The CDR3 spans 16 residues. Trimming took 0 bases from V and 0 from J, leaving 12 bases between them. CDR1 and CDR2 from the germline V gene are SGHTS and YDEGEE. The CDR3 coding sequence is TGTGCCAGCAGCTTGGTTACAGGCGGTATGAACACTGAAGCTTTCTTT. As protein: CASSLVTGGMNTEAFF.

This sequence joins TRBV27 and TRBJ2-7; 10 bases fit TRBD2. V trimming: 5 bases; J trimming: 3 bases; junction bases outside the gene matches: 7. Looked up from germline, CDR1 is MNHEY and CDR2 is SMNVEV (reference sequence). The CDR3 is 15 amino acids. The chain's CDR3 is CASSPTSGDNYEQYF. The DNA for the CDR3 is TGTGCCAGCAGTCCTACTAGCGGGGACAACTACGAGCAGTACTTC.

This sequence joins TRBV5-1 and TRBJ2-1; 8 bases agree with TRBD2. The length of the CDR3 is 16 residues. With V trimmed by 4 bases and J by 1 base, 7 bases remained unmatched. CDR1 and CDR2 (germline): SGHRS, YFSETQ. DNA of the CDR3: TGCGCCAGCAGCCAATTGAGCGGGAGTTCCTACAATGAGCAGTTCTTC. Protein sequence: CASSQLSGSSYNEQFF.

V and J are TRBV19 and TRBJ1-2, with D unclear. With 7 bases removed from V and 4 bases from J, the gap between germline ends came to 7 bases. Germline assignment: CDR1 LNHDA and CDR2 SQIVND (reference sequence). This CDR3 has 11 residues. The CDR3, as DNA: TGTGCCAGTACGCAGGCCTATGGCTACACCTTC. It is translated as CASTQAYGYTF. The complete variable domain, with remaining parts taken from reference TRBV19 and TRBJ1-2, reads DGGITQSPKYLFRKEGQNVTLSCEQNLNHDAMYWYRQDPGQGLRLIYYSQIVNDFQKGDIAEGYSVSREKKESFPLTVTSAQKNPTAFYLCASTQAYGYTFGSGTRLTVV.

DNA of the CDR3: TGCGCCAGCAGCGCCTACAGAAACCAAGAGACCCAGTACTTC. Its translation is CASSAYRNQETQYF. J is TRBJ2-5 and V is TRBV5-1; D call uncertain. The CDR3 sequence is 14 residues long. V lost 4 bases, J lost 0 bases, and 10 bases lay in between. Germline V gene data show CDR1 as SGHRS and CDR2 as YFSETQ. Drawing the rest from reference TRBV5-1 and TRBJ2-5, the complete variable domain is KAGVTQTPRYLIKTRGQQVTLSCSPISGHRSVSWYQQTPGQGLQFLFEYFSETQRNKGNFPGRFSGRQFSNSRSEMNVSTLELGDSALYLCASSAYRNQETQYFGPGTRLLVL.

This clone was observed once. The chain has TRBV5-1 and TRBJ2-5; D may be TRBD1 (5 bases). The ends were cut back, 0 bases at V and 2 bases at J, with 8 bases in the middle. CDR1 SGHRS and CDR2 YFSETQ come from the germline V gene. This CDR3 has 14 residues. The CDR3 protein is CASSLDGQQETQYF. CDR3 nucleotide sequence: TGCGCCAGCAGCTTGGACGGACAACAAGAGACCCAGTACTTC.

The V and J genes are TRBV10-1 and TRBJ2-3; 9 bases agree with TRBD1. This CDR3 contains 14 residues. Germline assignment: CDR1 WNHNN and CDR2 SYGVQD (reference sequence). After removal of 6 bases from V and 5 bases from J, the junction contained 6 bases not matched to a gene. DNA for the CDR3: TGCGCCAGCAGACGGGACAGGGCTGGAGATACGCAGTATTTT. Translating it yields CASRRDRAGDTQYF.

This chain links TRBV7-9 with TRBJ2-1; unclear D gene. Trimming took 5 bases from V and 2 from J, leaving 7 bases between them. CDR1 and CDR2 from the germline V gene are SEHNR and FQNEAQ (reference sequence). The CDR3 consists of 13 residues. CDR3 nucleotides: TGTGCCAGCAGCCTCCTTGCCTACAATGAGCAGTTCTTC. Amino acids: CASSLLAYNEQFF.